A single sample gave rise to the 20 T cell receptor beta chains below, sequenced in a study of neurological immune-mediated disorders. MiXCR, applied by TCRdb to the 5' RACE reads, yields one record per CDR3 protein. The table shows over 90,000 distinct CDR3 sequences, with roughly a tenth occurring only once. Time point meaning: longitudinal time-point 3. The sequenced sample consisted of PBMCs. Source of these receptors: a female donor with HTLV-1-associated myelopathy (HAM/TSP).

A few counts support this clonotype. The chain couples TRBV10-2 to TRBJ1-1; 7 nucleotides agree with TRBD1. The germline CDR1 and CDR2 sequences are WSHSY and SAAADI. The CDR3 contains 13 residues. V shed 6 bases and J 0 bases; nucleotides not matched to a gene: 1. The CDR3 sequence is CASRGQMNTEAFF. CDR3 sequence (DNA): TGCGCCAGCAGGGGACAGATGAACACTGAAGCTTTCTTT.

The count of this clonotype is one. This may be a read error, as it is one base from a much larger clone. This sequence joins TRBV20-1 and TRBJ1-1; D gene uncertain. Looked up from germline, CDR1 is DFQATT and CDR2 is SNEGSKA (reference sequence). The CDR3 contains 13 residues. The CDR3 DNA reads as TGCAGGGCGGCGGGGAACGGGGACACTGAAGCTTTCTTT. Protein sequence: CRAAGNGDTEAFF.

The chain joins TRBV10-3 to TRBJ2-2; either TRBD1 or TRBD2 may fit D (5 bases each). CDR1 and CDR2 from the germline V gene are ENHRY and SYGVKD. The CDR3 is 15 residues long. Trimming removed 6 bases at V and 9 bases at J, with 20 bases between. The CDR3 region has the DNA TGTGCCATCAGCTCGGGGCTGGGACCTCGTCGGGAGCTGTTTTTT. Translated, it gives CAISSGLGPRRELFF.

To note about this clonotype: This sequence may be a read error, since a much larger clone differs from it by one base. The rearrangement uses TRBV29-1 and TRBJ2-3; 9 bases map to TRBD2. This CDR3 spans 17 amino acids. CDR1 and CDR2 from the germline V gene are SQVTM and ANQGSEA. The CDR3, as DNA: TGCAGCGTCGCTATCCCCCTCGCGGGGGGGATCACATATACGCAGTATTTT. This sequence encodes CSVAIPLAGGITYTQYF.

This clonotype was counted many times. This chain connects TRBV20-1 to TRBJ2-1; 8 bases are shared with TRBD2. CDR1 is DFQATT and CDR2 is SNEGSKA in the germline V gene (reference sequence). J lost 1 base, V lost 3 bases, and 5 bases had no gene match. The CDR3 is 15 residues long. This chain's CDR3 is CSASGSGVSYNEQFF. DNA for the CDR3: TGCAGTGCTAGCGGTAGCGGGGTTTCCTACAATGAGCAGTTCTTC.

This clonotype has a count of ten or more. The chain recombines TRBV5-1 with TRBJ2-5, with D maybe TRBD1 (6 bases). Trimming cost V 4 bases and J 3 bases, with 22 bases left between them. Germline V lookup: CDR1 SGHRS, CDR2 YFSETQ. This CDR3 has 17 residues. The CDR3 DNA reads as TGCGCCAGCAGCCCTCGGCCGAGGACAGACATTAAAGAGACCCAGTACTTC. Translating it yields CASSPRPRTDIKETQYF.

This clonotype was detected many times. The chain carries TRBV10-3 and TRBJ1-1, with D possibly being TRBD1 (5 bases). V was clipped by 7 bases and J by 1 base, with 13 bases between them. The length of the CDR3 is 14 residues. Germline V gene lookup returns CDR1 ENHRY and CDR2 SYGVKD. The CDR3 nucleotides are TGTGCCATCAAGGGGATAACTGAGAACACTGAAGCTTTCTTT. It specifies CAIKGITENTEAFF.

To note about this clonotype: This clone may be a read error of a much larger clone one base away. The V call is TRBV12-3 or TRBV12-4, the J call TRBJ2-2; TRBD2 aligns across 12 bases. There are 17 residues in the CDR3. In DNA form, the CDR3 reads TGTGTCAGCAGTCAGACTAGCGGGGGTGTAAACACCGGGGAGCTGTTTTTT. Amino acid sequence: CVSSQTSGGVNTGELFF.

This clonotype was observed at least ten times. The gene calls are TRBV5-1 and TRBJ1-3; D gene ambiguous. The CDR3 loop spans 15 amino acids. Germline V CDR1 and CDR2: SGHRS, YFSETQ. V lost 4 bases and J lost 0, with 11 bases in between. CDR3 bases: TGCGCCAGCAGCCCCGAAGTATCCTCTGGAAACACCATATATTTT. As protein: CASSPEVSSGNTIYF.

The sample holds a few counts of this clonotype. As DNA, the CDR3 is TGCAGCCCTCTCCTGGCCGGCGGCGACAACTATGGCTACACCTTC. Translated: CSPLLAGGDNYGYTF. The chain combines TRBV29-1 with TRBJ1-2; D gene uncertain. The CDR3 runs 15 residues. Trimming left V 8 bases short and J 2 bases short, with 21 bases between. Germline V gene sequence: CDR1 SQVTM, CDR2 ANQGSEA.

This clonotype was counted at least ten times. This chain connects TRBV28 to TRBJ2-7; TRBD1 agrees at 8 bases. After removal of 4 bases from V and 0 bases from J, the junction contained 5 bases not matched to a gene. This CDR3 comprises 15 residues. CDR1 and CDR2 (germline): MDHEN, SYDVKM. CDR3 region: CASSSPGGRSYEQYF. The CDR3 DNA is TGTGCCAGCAGTTCGCCAGGGGGCCGCTCCTACGAGCAGTACTTC.

This clonotype was counted ten times or more. The chain has TRBV9 and TRBJ2-3; D gene uncertain. CDR1 SGDLS and CDR2 YYNGEE come from the germline V gene. V dropped 3 bases and J dropped 2 bases, with 7 bases sitting between them. The CDR3 totals 13 residues. This chain's CDR3 is CASSADNTDTQYF. DNA of the CDR3: TGTGCCAGCAGCGCGGATAACACAGATACGCAGTATTTT.

In its sample, this clonotype was seen a few times. This rearrangement joins TRBV5-1 to TRBJ2-3; D is unresolved. Germline V gene data show CDR1 as SGHRS and CDR2 as YFSETQ. The CDR3 spans 14 residues. Trimming shortened V by 3 bases and J by 3 bases, and 11 bases separated the two germline ends. The CDR3 spells CASSYSPGTDTQYF. The CDR3 DNA reads TGCGCCAGCAGCTACTCCCCCGGTACAGATACGCAGTATTTT.

This clonotype was found many times. The gene calls are TRBV20-1 and TRBJ2-3, with 12 bases aligning to TRBD2. CDR1 and CDR2 (germline): DFQATT, SNEGSKA (reference sequence). V trimming: 8 bases; J trimming: 4 bases; junction bases outside the gene matches: 4. The CDR3 is made up of 13 amino acids. The CDR3 DNA is TGCAGTCCCGGGACTAGCGGGTCAGATACGCAGTATTTT. This encodes CSPGTSGSDTQYF.

Many counts were recorded for this clonotype. The rearrangement uses TRBV28 and TRBJ1-2; D uncertain. The CDR3 covers 13 residues. Trimming took off 2 bases at V and 7 bases at J, with 11 bases between the two ends. CDR1 is MDHEN and CDR2 is SYDVKM in the germline V gene. The CDR3 DNA follows: TGTGCCAGCAGTTTAGGCAGAGCCCTTGGCTACACCTTC. As protein: CASSLGRALGYTF.

This clonotype was recorded at least ten times. The gene calls are TRBV28 and TRBJ2-1, with 8 bases fitting TRBD2. The germline CDR1 and CDR2 sequences are MDHEN and SYDVKM. This CDR3 contains 13 residues. V lost 7 bases to trimming and J lost 9 bases; unmatched junction nucleotides: 8. The CDR3 coding sequence is TGTGCCAGCAAAAGGAGCGGGGGATCTGAGCAGTTCTTC. It specifies CASKRSGGSEQFF.

This clonotype was counted ten times or more. The rearrangement links TRBV5-1 to TRBJ2-7; the D gene is possibly TRBD1 (5 bases). CDR3 size: 14 residues. Deletions cut 1 base from V and 5 bases from J, with 13 bases between. Germline loops: CDR1 SGHRS, CDR2 YFSETQ. CDR3 DNA: TGCGCCAGCAGCTTGAGGCAGGGAAGGCACGAGCAGTACTTC. It specifies CASSLRQGRHEQYF.

There are many counts of this clonotype. The chain employs TRBV11-2 and TRBJ1-1, with 7 bases aligning to TRBD1. Germline values: CDR1 SGHAT, CDR2 FQNNGV. Trimming cost V 1 base and J 1 base; bases outside gene matches: 3. CDR3 length: 15 residues. In DNA form, the CDR3 reads TGTGCCAGCAGCTTAGGGGGACAGAAGAACACTGAAGCTTTCTTT. This gives the protein CASSLGGQKNTEAFF.

This clonotype occurred many times. The genes are TRBV7-7 and TRBJ2-1; TRBD2 aligns across 7 bases. CDR1 SSHAT and CDR2 FNYEAQ come from the germline V gene (reference sequence). This CDR3 comprises 15 residues. The V gene end was trimmed by 5 bases and the J gene end by 0 bases; junction bases not matched to a gene: 4. The CDR3 loop is CASSTGTTSYNEQFF. The CDR3 DNA reads TGTGCCAGCAGCACCGGGACTACCTCCTACAATGAGCAGTTCTTC. The variable domain in full, completed from reference TRBV7-7 and TRBJ2-1, reads GAGVSQSPRYKVTKRGQDVTLRCDPISSHATLYWYQQALGQGPEFLTYFNYEAQPDKSGLPSDRFSAERPEGSISTLTIQRTEQRDSAMYRCASSTGTTSYNEQFFGPGTRLTVL.

A note on this clonotype: This could be a read error, since a much larger clone is one nucleotide away. DNA for the CDR3: TGTGCCAGCAGCTCTACAGACAGAGTCGTGTGTCCTAATGAAAAACTGTTTTTT. This translates into CASSSTDRVVCPNEKLFF. The V call is TRBV7-9, the J call TRBJ1-4; TRBD1 might be the D (5 bases). This CDR3 has 18 residues. Germline CDR1 SEHNR, CDR2 FQNEAQ (reference sequence). V lost 4 bases, J lost 3 bases, and 21 bases lay in between. The full variable domain, in which reference TRBV7-9 and TRBJ1-4 provide the parts outside the CDR3, is DTGVSQNPRHKITKRGQNVTFRCDPISEHNRLYWYRQTLGQGPEFLTYFQNEAQLEKSRLLSDRFSAERPKGSFSTLEIQRTEQGDSAMYLCASSSTDRVVCPNEKLFFGSGTQLSVL.